Below, one T cell receptor (beta chain) is given with its context. This specimen comes from a study of siplizumab effects on memory and regulatory T cells. Some clones are missing from TCRdb's copy, which holds only in-frame ones; the method was immunoSEQ multiplex PCR. The top ten clones hold 1.5% to 2% of a sample with tens of thousands of clones, over 70% of them seen once. Input material: Tregs sorted from blood. The receptor was isolated from a human donor in good health.

CDR3 region: CASWLGGSQETQYF. CDR3 bases: TGCGCCAGTTGGCTGGGAGGCTCTCAAGAGACCCAGTACTTC. V is TRBV5-1 and J is TRBJ2-5, with D tentatively TRBD2 (6 bases). Deletions cut 8 bases from V and 2 bases from J, with 16 bases between. The CDR3 is 14 amino acids. Germline values: CDR1 SGHRS, CDR2 YFSETQ.